This T cell receptor (beta chain) appears in the sequencing data of a study of CD8 T cells in ankylosing spondylitis. Study conclusions and caveats: With a CD8+ phenotype, disease-linked clones were relatively rare in peripheral blood. Researchers reportedly found disease-linked clones significantly enriched in matched ankylosing spondylitis synovial fluid.

TCRdb re-called the 5' RACE reads through MiXCR, storing one row per CDR3 protein. The repertoire includes around 320,000 distinct CDR3 sequences, roughly 20% of them detected once, and roughly 3.6% sits in the top ten. Germline V gives CDR1 MNHNS, CDR2 SASEGT. CDR3 size: 13 residues. Trimming removed 6 bases at V and 4 bases at J, with 10 bases between. In its sample, this clonotype was seen many times. Antigen specificity is unknown. The sample consisted of blood, either unsorted or a sorted T cell fraction (not recorded which). The chain uses TRBV6-1 and TRBJ1-5; TRBD1 might be the D (6 bases). The sequence was collected from a female donor with ankylosing spondylitis or in good health (not recorded which). Written as DNA, the CDR3 is TGTGCCAGCAGCCAGGGGAGGAATCAGCCCCAGCATTTT. It yields the protein CASSQGRNQPQHF.